This TCR beta chain comes out of a study of blood T cell repertoires in COVID-19. The wider study: Acute-phase and convalescent COVID-19 samples originated in the United States, Italy and Spain.

The CDR3 is 16 amino acids. V shed 3 bases and J shed 2 bases, with 14 bases lying between them. Germline V lookup: CDR1 ENHRY, CDR2 SYGVKD. Authors' analysis steps: Reference gene primer amplification gave nucleated cell count estimates. TCRdb keeps only in-frame clones here, not all; method: immunoSEQ multiplex PCR. V and J calls and clone size are copied from that table; D and trimming were computed from the DNA. The data contain 210,000 or so clones, 82% of them seen just once; the ten biggest clones take up about 12%. The clonotype comes from a woman aged 40 to 50 with acute or convalescent COVID-19. The chain joins TRBV10-3 to TRBJ1-5, with a possible D match to TRBD1 (6 bases). The sample taken for sequencing was peripheral blood. The CDR3 region is CAISERGAGGNQPQHF. In nucleotides, the CDR3 is TGTGCCATCAGTGAACGGGGGGCGGGTGGCAATCAGCCCCAGCATTTT.